A selection of T cell receptor beta chains follows, all from one sample in a study of blood T cell repertoires in COVID-19. TCRdb keeps only in-frame clones here, not all; method: immunoSEQ multiplex PCR. Of more than 40,000 clones in the sample, approximately 86% were seen once. The sample comprised PBMCs or T cells enriched from blood (not recorded which). Receptors originate from a woman aged 45-65 years who had recovered from COVID-19. Each CDR3 is given with its conserved first and last residue. A D gene is named only where the DNA matches it firmly. Clone size is not always given. Where it is, it says once, few, many or a class for expanded clones.

size: few; D: -; J: TRBJ1-1; length: 14; V: TRBV19; DNA: TGTGCCAGTAGTTTTGTCAGGGAAGGGACTGAAGCTTTCTTT; CDR3: CASSFVREGTEAFF
size: -; D: -; J: TRBJ2-7; length: 12; V: TRBV19; DNA: TGTGCCAGTTCGGGGGTCGGGTACGAGCAGTACTTC; CDR3: CASSGVGYEQYF
size: -; D: -; J: TRBJ2-1; length: 15; V: TRBV6-4; DNA: TGTGCCAGCAGTGACCCTTCTAGCTCCTACAATGAGCAGTTCTTC; CDR3: CASSDPSSSYNEQFF
size: few; D: TRBD2; J: TRBJ2-7; length: 16; V: TRBV3-1/TRBV3-2; DNA: TGTGCCAGCAGCCAAGCTGGGGGGGGGAGCTCCTACGAGCAGTACTTC; CDR3: CASSQAGGGSSYEQYF
size: -; D: -; J: TRBJ1-5; length: 14; V: TRBV28; DNA: TGTGCCAGCAATCCGAGACTTAGCAATCAGCCCCAGCATTTT; CDR3: CASNPRLSNQPQHF
size: -; D: -; J: TRBJ2-1; length: 15; V: TRBV30; DNA: TGTGCCTGGAGTGTAGGGCAGGGGAAAAGGAATGAGCAGTTCTTC; CDR3: CAWSVGQGKRNEQFF
size: once; D: TRBD1; J: TRBJ1-2; length: 14; V: TRBV13; DNA: TGTGCCAGCAGCCAAACAGGGGCTGACTATGGCTACACCTTC; CDR3: CASSQTGADYGYTF
size: -; D: -; J: TRBJ2-1; length: 13; V: TRBV6-2/TRBV6-3; DNA: TGTGCCAGCAGTTATGGCCGGCGGGGTGAGCAGTTCTTC; CDR3: CASSYGRRGEQFF
size: -; D: TRBD2; J: TRBJ2-2; length: 17; V: TRBV4-3; DNA: TGCGCCAGCAGCCGGGGACTAGCGGGAGTGTTGTCCGGGGAGCTGTTTTTT; CDR3: CASSRGLAGVLSGELFF
size: -; D: TRBD1; J: TRBJ2-7; length: 16; V: TRBV6-5; DNA: TGTGCCAGCAGTTACCCAGGGAGGACAGGGCTCTACGAGCAGTACTTC; CDR3: CASSYPGRTGLYEQYF
size: -; D: -; J: TRBJ2-1; length: 15; V: TRBV19; DNA: TGTGCCAGTCGGGTTGACCCATCCCATTCCAATGAGCAGTTCTTC; CDR3: CASRVDPSHSNEQFF
size: -; D: TRBD2; J: TRBJ2-3; length: 13; V: TRBV7-2; DNA: TGTGCCAGCAGCTTAGAGGGGAGGACTAGTCCGTATTTT; CDR3: CASSLEGRTSPYF
size: -; D: -; J: TRBJ1-1; length: 12; V: TRBV24-1; DNA: TGTGCCACCAGGGGGCAGAACACTGAAGCTTTCTTT; CDR3: CATRGQNTEAFF
size: once; D: TRBD1; J: TRBJ1-4; length: 14; V: TRBV11-2; DNA: TGTGCCAGCAGCTCAGGGGGCGCGGGTGAAAAACTGTTTTTT; CDR3: CASSSGGAGEKLFF
size: -; D: TRBD1; J: TRBJ1-5; length: 14; V: TRBV6-2/TRBV6-3; DNA: TGTGCCAGCAGTTGGGCGACAGGGGATCAGCCCCAGCATTTT; CDR3: CASSWATGDQPQHF
size: -; D: -; J: TRBJ1-5; length: 16; V: TRBV18; DNA: TGTGCCAGCTCACCAACGACCTCGGGGAAGGAGCAGCCCCAGCATTTT; CDR3: CASSPTTSGKEQPQHF
size: -; D: TRBD2; J: TRBJ2-3; length: 15; V: TRBV18; DNA: TGTGCCAGCTCACCACCATCCAACGGGGGGGATACGCAGTATTTT; CDR3: CASSPPSNGGDTQYF
size: -; D: -; J: TRBJ1-6; length: 14; V: TRBV7-2; DNA: TGTGCCAGCAGCGCGTTTTTACCGAATTCACCCCTCCACTTT; CDR3: CASSAFLPNSPLHF
size: -; D: TRBD1; J: TRBJ1-4; length: 15; V: TRBV28; DNA: TGTGCCAGCAGTTTCCTGGACAGGACTAATGAAAAACTGTTTTTT; CDR3: CASSFLDRTNEKLFF
size: few; D: -; J: TRBJ1-1; length: 13; V: TRBV19; DNA: TGTGCCAGTAGTATAGCACGGGACACTGAAGCTTTCTTT; CDR3: CASSIARDTEAFF
size: -; D: -; J: TRBJ1-2; length: 12; V: TRBV15; DNA: TGTGCCACCAGAGGGGAACGCTCAGGCTACACCTTC; CDR3: CATRGERSGYTF
size: few; D: -; J: TRBJ2-2; length: 15; V: TRBV19; DNA: TGTGCCAGTAGTATATGGACAAGCGGGACCGGGGAGCTGTTTTTT; CDR3: CASSIWTSGTGELFF
size: -; D: -; J: TRBJ2-1; length: 15; V: TRBV7-9; DNA: TGTGCCAGCAGGTGGCGAGCGGCTTCCTACAATGAGCAGTTCTTC; CDR3: CASRWRAASYNEQFF
size: -; D: -; J: TRBJ2-3; length: 15; V: TRBV27; DNA: TGTGCCAGCAGTTATCACAGATCTAGCACAGATACGCAGTATTTT; CDR3: CASSYHRSSTDTQYF
size: few; D: TRBD1; J: TRBJ2-3; length: 12; V: TRBV28; DNA: TGTGCCACACATCAACAGGGGGGCAAGCAGTATTTT; CDR3: CATHQQGGKQYF
size: -; D: -; J: TRBJ2-1; length: 13; V: TRBV7-8; DNA: TGTGCCAGCAGCCGTTTAGGGGACAATGAGCAGTTCTTC; CDR3: CASSRLGDNEQFF
size: -; D: -; J: TRBJ2-3; length: 14; V: TRBV10-2; DNA: TGCGCCAGCAGTGACTACGGCGGGCGAGATACGCAGTATTTT; CDR3: CASSDYGGRDTQYF
size: -; D: -; J: TRBJ2-7; length: 14; V: TRBV27; DNA: TGTGCCAGCAGTTCTCGGGAGTCTATCTACGAGCAGTACTTC; CDR3: CASSSRESIYEQYF
size: -; D: -; J: TRBJ2-3; length: 11; V: TRBV19; DNA: TGTGCCAGCACCTCAGCAGATACGCAGTATTTT; CDR3: CASTSADTQYF
size: few; D: TRBD1; J: TRBJ2-7; length: 15; V: TRBV4-1; DNA: TGCGCCAGCAGCCAACCGGACAGGGGTGTAAACGAGCAGTACTTC; CDR3: CASSQPDRGVNEQYF
size: -; D: TRBD1; J: TRBJ2-7; length: 16; V: TRBV7-8; DNA: TGTGCCAGCAGCCTTACCCCAGGGGGCAAATCCTACGAGCAGTACTTC; CDR3: CASSLTPGGKSYEQYF
size: -; D: -; J: TRBJ1-2; length: 15; V: TRBV5-4; DNA: TGTGCCAGCAGCCCAGCAGGGGAACGTGGCTATGGCTACACCTTC; CDR3: CASSPAGERGYGYTF
size: -; D: TRBD2; J: TRBJ2-7; length: 15; V: TRBV9; DNA: TGTGCCAGCAGCGGGACTAGCGGGTTACCTTCCGAGCAGTACTTC; CDR3: CASSGTSGLPSEQYF
size: -; D: -; J: TRBJ2-4; length: 12; V: TRBV19; DNA: TGTGCCTCGGCCGACAGAAAAAACATTCAGTACTTC; CDR3: CASADRKNIQYF
size: -; D: -; J: TRBJ2-1; length: 15; V: TRBV7-9; DNA: TGTGCCAGCAGCTGGGGTCGACTAGTGTCCCATGAGCAGTTCTTC; CDR3: CASSWGRLVSHEQFF
size: -; D: TRBD1; J: TRBJ2-5; length: 13; V: TRBV12-3/TRBV12-4; DNA: TGTGCCAGCAGTTCCGGGACAGCGTGGACCCAGTACTTC; CDR3: CASSSGTAWTQYF
size: few; D: TRBD1; J: TRBJ1-3; length: 14; V: TRBV5-1; DNA: TGCGCCAGCAGCTCGGACAGGGCTGGAAACACCATATATTTT; CDR3: CASSSDRAGNTIYF
size: -; D: -; J: TRBJ2-7; length: 14; V: TRBV27; DNA: TGTGCCAGCAGGGTAACCGGGACTTCCTACGAGCAGTACTTC; CDR3: CASRVTGTSYEQYF
size: -; D: TRBD1; J: TRBJ1-2; length: 13; V: TRBV5-6; DNA: TGTGCCAGCAGCCCGGGACAGAGTTATGGCTACACCTTC; CDR3: CASSPGQSYGYTF
size: -; D: TRBD1; J: TRBJ2-2; length: 13; V: TRBV2; DNA: TGTGCCAGCACTCTGACAGGGGCCGGGGAGCTGTTTTTT; CDR3: CASTLTGAGELFF
size: -; D: -; J: TRBJ1-3; length: 15; V: TRBV5-4; DNA: TGTGCCAGCAGCTTGGCAGGGGTCTCTGGAAACACCATATATTTT; CDR3: CASSLAGVSGNTIYF
size: few; D: -; J: TRBJ1-3; length: 15; V: TRBV27; DNA: TGTGCCAGCAGTTTATATGGGAGCTCTGGAAACACCATATATTTT; CDR3: CASSLYGSSGNTIYF
size: -; D: -; J: TRBJ2-4; length: 13; V: TRBV6-5; DNA: TGTGCCAGCAGACTCCGGGACTCGAACATTCAGTACTTC; CDR3: CASRLRDSNIQYF
size: -; D: -; J: TRBJ2-3; length: 12; V: TRBV5-1; DNA: TGCGCCAGCAGTCAGGGGCCAGATACGCAGTATTTT; CDR3: CASSQGPDTQYF
size: -; D: TRBD2; J: TRBJ2-7; length: 13; V: TRBV12-3/TRBV12-4; DNA: TGTGCCACCGGGGAGGGCAGCTCCTACGAGCAGTACTTC; CDR3: CATGEGSSYEQYF
size: -; D: TRBD1; J: TRBJ2-1; length: 14; V: TRBV7-2; DNA: TGTGCCAGCAGCTCGGGACAGGGCAGGGATGAGCAGTTCTTC; CDR3: CASSSGQGRDEQFF
size: -; D: -; J: TRBJ2-1; length: 12; V: TRBV10-2; DNA: TGCGCCAGCACCCCGGGAGTTTTGGAGCAGTTCTTC; CDR3: CASTPGVLEQFF
size: few; D: -; J: TRBJ1-2; length: 15; V: TRBV5-4; DNA: TGTGCCAGCAGCCCCTTGGGTGGGCAGGGTGGAGGCTACACCTTC; CDR3: CASSPLGGQGGGYTF
size: -; D: TRBD2; J: TRBJ2-3; length: 15; V: TRBV30; DNA: TGTGCCTGGAGTCTTAGCGGGGGTAGCACAGATACGCAGTATTTT; CDR3: CAWSLSGGSTDTQYF
size: -; D: TRBD1; J: TRBJ1-6; length: 16; V: TRBV7-2; DNA: TGTGCCAGCAGCTTAACCCCGGACAGGGTGGCTTCACCCCTCCACTTT; CDR3: CASSLTPDRVASPLHF
size: -; D: TRBD1; J: TRBJ2-1; length: 17; V: TRBV28; DNA: TGTGCCAGCATCTCACCCCGGGACAGCAGCTCCTACAATGAGCAGTTCTTC; CDR3: CASISPRDSSSYNEQFF
size: -; D: -; J: TRBJ1-1; length: 15; V: TRBV6-5; DNA: TGTGCCAGCAGAATATATCCCCGGGGGAACACTGAAGCTTTCTTT; CDR3: CASRIYPRGNTEAFF
size: -; D: TRBD1; J: TRBJ2-1; length: 19; V: TRBV5-4; DNA: TGTGCCAGCAGCCCCGGGACAGGGGCCCCCCAAGGCTCCTACAATGAGCAGTTCTTC; CDR3: CASSPGTGAPQGSYNEQFF
size: -; D: TRBD2; J: TRBJ2-3; length: 13; V: TRBV5-1; DNA: TGCGCCAGCAGCTTTACGGGAGGAGATACGCAGTATTTT; CDR3: CASSFTGGDTQYF
size: once; D: TRBD2; J: TRBJ2-3; length: 15; V: TRBV6-5; DNA: TGTGCCAGCAGACGGACTAGCGGGAGGGTTGATACGCAGTATTTT; CDR3: CASRRTSGRVDTQYF
size: -; D: TRBD1; J: TRBJ2-3; length: 15; V: TRBV7-2; DNA: TGTGCCAGCAGCCTCTCGGGACAGTTCGTCGGTACGCAGTATTTT; CDR3: CASSLSGQFVGTQYF
size: -; D: -; J: TRBJ2-7; length: 13; V: TRBV6-2/TRBV6-3; DNA: TGTGCCAGCAGCCCGACAGCTTCCTACGAGCAGTACTTC; CDR3: CASSPTASYEQYF
size: -; D: -; J: TRBJ1-2; length: 14; V: TRBV6-5; DNA: TGTGCCAGCAGCCTTGGGGGCTGGAACTATGGCTACACCTTC; CDR3: CASSLGGWNYGYTF
size: -; D: -; J: TRBJ1-3; length: 15; V: TRBV5-4; DNA: TGTGCCAGCAGCAATACAGGAGCTCGAGGAAACACCATATATTTT; CDR3: CASSNTGARGNTIYF